Shown below are 21 T cell receptor beta chains from a single sample sequenced in a study of identical twins. TCRdb processed the 5' RACE reads anew with MiXCR; each CDR3 protein has one entry. The sample holds under 900,000 distinct CDR3 sequences, roughly 18% seen once. In addition, the sample was reused for a study of T cells expressing NK-cell markers.

Sequenced input: PBMCs. Receptor source: a young woman in good health.

This clonotype turned up a few times. CDR3 residues: CASSVPAGTYNEQFF. The DNA for the CDR3 is TGCGCCAGCTCGGTACCAGCGGGGACCTACAATGAGCAGTTCTTC. The rearrangement links TRBV10-2 to TRBJ2-1, with 7 bases aligning to TRBD2. Germline lookup yields CDR1 WSHSY and CDR2 SAAADI. J gave up 2 bases and V 8 bases, and 9 bases lay outside the gene matches. This CDR3 region has 15 residues.

The chain employs TRBV7-9 and TRBJ2-2; a weak D match, TRBD1 (5 bases). The CDR3 sequence is 15 residues long. The germline V gene encodes CDR1 SEHNR and CDR2 FQNEAQ (reference sequence). The germline V and J ends were trimmed by 5 bases and 3 bases, with 13 bases remaining between them. CDR3 residues: CASSTDRFYTGELFF. The CDR3 DNA reads TGTGCCAGCAGCACCGACAGATTTTACACCGGGGAGCTGTTTTTT.

The table lists this clonotype with many counts. V gene TRBV7-6 combines with J gene TRBJ2-3; D call uncertain. The ends were cut back, 5 bases at V and 2 bases at J, with 5 bases in the middle. This CDR3 comprises 12 residues. Germline CDR1 is SGHVS and CDR2 is FNYEAQ. CDR3 in DNA: TGTGCCAGCAGCCACTACACAGATACGCAGTATTTT. Its translation: CASSHYTDTQYF.

This clonotype was picked up a small number of times. The gene calls are TRBV6-1 and TRBJ2-3; D possibly corresponds to TRBD1 (6 bases). The CDR3 sequence is 16 residues long. The germline CDR1 and CDR2 sequences are MNHNS and SASEGT. Trimming left V 4 bases short and J 3 bases short, with 17 bases between. This CDR3 reads CASSGSGWGRTDTQYF. The CDR3 coding sequence is TGTGCCAGCAGTGGGTCCGGTTGGGGGCGGACAGATACGCAGTATTTT.

This rearrangement joins TRBV15 to TRBJ2-7; D not certain. The CDR3 runs 17 residues. CDR1 is LNHNV, CDR2 YYDKDF, per germline (reference sequence). V shed 0 bases and J shed 7 bases, with 22 bases lying between them. CDR3 nucleotides: TGTGCCACCAGCAGAGATCGGCTAGGGCGGCCCTCCGGGGAGCAGTACTTC. This gives the protein CATSRDRLGRPSGEQYF.

This clonotype was picked up a small number of times. V usage is TRBV9 and J usage is TRBJ1-6, with 10 bases that match TRBD1. There are 15 residues in the CDR3. V was pared by 0 bases and J by 7 bases, with 1 base of the junction left unmatched. Germline CDR1 is SGDLS and CDR2 is YYNGEE. As DNA, the CDR3 is TGTGCCAGCAGCGTAGCGGGACAGGGGAATTCACCCCTCCACTTT. It encodes CASSVAGQGNSPLHF.

V gene TRBV29-1 combines with J gene TRBJ2-1; either TRBD1 or TRBD2 may fit D (6 bases each). The CDR3 spans 14 residues. Trimming took 2 bases from V and 7 from J, leaving 15 bases between them. Germline values: CDR1 SQVTM, CDR2 ANQGSEA. The CDR3 loop is CSVEILLGGNEQFF. CDR3 nucleotides: TGCAGCGTTGAAATTCTATTAGGGGGGAATGAGCAGTTCTTC.

Points on this clonotype: A much larger clone lies one base from this, so it may be a read error. The chain uses TRBV24-1 and TRBJ2-1, with TRBD2 matching over 7 bases. V was pared by 12 bases and J by 6 bases, with 7 bases of the junction left unmatched. Germline values: CDR1 KGHDR, CDR2 SFDVKD. The CDR3 runs 12 residues. The CDR3 region has the DNA TGTGCCCCCTCGACTAGCAGCAATGAGCAGTTCTTC. Its translation: CAPSTSSNEQFF.

J is TRBJ2-1 and V is TRBV3-1, with 11 nucleotides matching TRBD2. This CDR3 is built from 18 residues. Germline V gene sequence: CDR1 LGHDT, CDR2 YNNKEL (reference sequence). J was trimmed by 8 bases and V by 0 bases; bases with no gene match: 12. The DNA of the CDR3 is TGTGCCAGCAGCCAAGAGAGGCTAGCGGGGGGCCGCGGGCATGAGCAGTTCTTC. This codes for CASSQERLAGGRGHEQFF.

CDR3 DNA sequence: TGTGCCAGCAGCTTGGAGGGGAACAAGGAAAAACTGTTTTTT. Translation gives CASSLEGNKEKLFF. The chain employs TRBV5-6 and TRBJ1-4; a possible D gene is TRBD1 (5 bases). V was shortened by 0 bases and J by 8 bases, with 11 bases between the two germline ends. Germline assignment: CDR1 SGHDT and CDR2 YYEEEE. The CDR3 sequence is 14 residues long.

The count of this clonotype is one. In DNA, the CDR3 is TGTGCCAGCAAACAGGGAGTCCACGAGCAGTACTTC. This gives the protein CASKQGVHEQYF. This rearrangement joins TRBV6-1 to TRBJ2-7; D perhaps matches TRBD1 (6 bases). The germline V gene has CDR1 MNHNS and CDR2 SASEGT. Trimming shortened V by 7 bases and J by 5 bases, and 12 bases separated the two germline ends. The CDR3 spans 12 residues.

This clonotype was counted between two and nine times. The chain recombines TRBV7-2 with TRBJ2-1, with TRBD2 as a possible D gene (6 bases). Germline CDR1 SGHTA, CDR2 FQGNSA. This CDR3 contains 15 residues. Trimming stripped 4 bases from V and 7 bases from J, with 17 bases between. As DNA, the CDR3 is TGTGCCAGCAGCTCCCTCGGACTGGGAGGTAATGAGCAGTTCTTC. It specifies CASSSLGLGGNEQFF.

The V and J genes are TRBV9 and TRBJ2-7; D ambiguous. The CDR3 runs to 14 residues. The germline gives CDR1 SGDLS, CDR2 YYNGEE. The V end lost 0 bases, the J end lost 2 bases, and 9 bases lay between the germline ends. CDR3 nucleotides: TGTGCCAGCAGCGTAGACCCCAAGACCTACGAGCAGTACTTC. Protein: CASSVDPKTYEQYF.

Here the CDR3 reads CASSLGNRGSGNTIYF. CDR3 nucleotides: TGTGCCAGCAGCTTAGGGAACCGGGGCTCTGGAAACACCATATATTTT. This rearrangement joins TRBV7-8 to TRBJ1-3; no clear D gene. The germline gives CDR1 SGHVS, CDR2 FQNEAQ. The CDR3 is 16 amino acids. Trimming stripped 1 base from V and 0 bases from J, with 10 bases between.

The CDR3 region has the DNA TGCAGCGTTCGACAGGGGGCTTCCGGGACCCAGTACTTC. Translated, it gives CSVRQGASGTQYF. The rearrangement joins TRBV29-1 to TRBJ2-5, with 10 bases identical to TRBD1. The V gene's germline CDR1 is SQVTM and CDR2 ANQGSEA. V lost 5 bases to trimming and J lost 7 bases; unmatched junction nucleotides: 7. The CDR3 length is 13 residues.

The chain uses TRBV20-1 and TRBJ1-5; D unresolved. Germline V gene lookup returns CDR1 DFQATT and CDR2 SNEGSKA (reference sequence). The CDR3 consists of 13 residues. V lost 3 bases, J lost 2 bases, and 8 bases lay in between. In nucleotides, the CDR3 is TGCAGTGCTAGGCCGGGAGGCAATCAGCCCCAGCATTTT. Residues: CSARPGGNQPQHF.

The chain links TRBV9 to TRBJ2-7, with 7 bases aligning to TRBD2. This CDR3 is 15 amino acids long. V dropped 4 bases and J dropped 5; count of bases not matched to a gene: 12. Germline assignment: CDR1 SGDLS and CDR2 YYNGEE. The CDR3 coding sequence is TGTGCCAGCAGCCGATCTAGCGGTGCCCCCAACGAGCAGTACTTC. Protein: CASSRSSGAPNEQYF.

The chain carries TRBV5-1 and TRBJ2-1; D possibly corresponds to TRBD1 (7 bases). Germline V lookup: CDR1 SGHRS, CDR2 YFSETQ. Trimming pared 4 bases from V and 6 bases from J, leaving 20 bases between. This CDR3 is built from 16 residues. The CDR3 DNA sequence: TGCGCCAGCAGCCCGCTTGGGGGCAGGGGGGCCAATGAGCAGTTCTTC. The encoded protein is CASSPLGGRGANEQFF.

J is TRBJ2-1 and V is TRBV24-1; D gene uncertain. The germline CDR1 and CDR2 sequences are KGHDR and SFDVKD. V lost 11 bases, J lost 6 bases, and 7 bases lay in between. This CDR3 comprises 10 residues. The CDR3 protein is CANAPNEQFF. Written as DNA, the CDR3 is TGTGCCAACGCCCCCAATGAGCAGTTCTTC.

This clonotype was seen a handful of times. The chain carries TRBV20-1 and TRBJ2-5; no firm D call. The CDR3 runs to 13 residues. The germline V gene has CDR1 DFQATT and CDR2 SNEGSKA (reference sequence). V was clipped by 5 bases and J by 1 base, with 11 bases between them. In DNA, the CDR3 is TGCAGTGCTTATTACGGCTTCCAAGAGACCCAGTACTTC. It encodes CSAYYGFQETQYF.

The rearrangement links TRBV20-1 to TRBJ1-1; no reliable D call. The CDR3 is 13 residues long. Looked up from germline, CDR1 is DFQATT and CDR2 is SNEGSKA (reference sequence). Trimming removed 3 bases from V and 3 bases from J, with 11 bases in between. The CDR3 DNA is TGCAGTGCTAGGGATTCACGAGACACTGAAGCTTTCTTT. Protein product: CSARDSRDTEAFF.